This T cell receptor beta chain was retrieved from a study of beta chain features in type 1 diabetes. Findings of the study overall: For Type 1 diabetes patients, all four CD4+ subsets carried TCRB CDR3s that were moderately but significantly shorter.

As every portion of the isolated RNA was reverse transcribed, the sequencing read expressed TCRB transcripts. Here immunoSEQ multiplex PCR was the method, and the copy in TCRdb shows in-frame clones only, minus some. The sample has more than 250,000 clones, 14% seen once. Only a few counts were recorded for this clone. What it binds is unknown. Other nucleotide sequences in the sample specify the same CDR3. This CDR3 region has 11 residues. V was cut by 1 base and J by 4 bases, with 2 bases left in between. Germline-derived CDR1 and CDR2 are SGHDT and YYEEEE. The chain is built from TRBV5-6 and TRBJ2-5; no definite D call. This clonotype was obtained from a man aged 30 to 39 with type 1 diabetes. The sample was naive CD4+ T cells from blood. The CDR3 spells CASSLRETQYF. For the CDR3, the DNA is TGTGCCAGCAGCTTGCGAGAGACCCAGTACTTC.